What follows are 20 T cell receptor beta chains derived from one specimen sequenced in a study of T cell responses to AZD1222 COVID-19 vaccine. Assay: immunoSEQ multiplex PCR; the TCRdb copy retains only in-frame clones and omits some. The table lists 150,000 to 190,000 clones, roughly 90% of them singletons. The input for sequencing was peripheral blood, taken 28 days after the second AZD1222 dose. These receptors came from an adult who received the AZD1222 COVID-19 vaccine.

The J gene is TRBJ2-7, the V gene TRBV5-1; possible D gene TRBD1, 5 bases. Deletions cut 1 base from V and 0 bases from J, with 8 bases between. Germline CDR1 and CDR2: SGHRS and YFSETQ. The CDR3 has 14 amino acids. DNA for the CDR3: TGCGCCAGCAGCTTGAGGCAGGGCTCCTACGAGCAGTACTTC. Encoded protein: CASSLRQGSYEQYF.

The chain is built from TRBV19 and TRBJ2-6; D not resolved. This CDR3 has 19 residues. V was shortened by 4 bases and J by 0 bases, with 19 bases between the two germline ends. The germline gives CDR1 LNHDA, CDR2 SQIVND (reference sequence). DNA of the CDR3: TGTGCCAGTAGTAGTATGGTCAGGAAGGTAGACTCTGGGGCCAACGTCCTGACTTTC. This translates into CASSSMVRKVDSGANVLTF.

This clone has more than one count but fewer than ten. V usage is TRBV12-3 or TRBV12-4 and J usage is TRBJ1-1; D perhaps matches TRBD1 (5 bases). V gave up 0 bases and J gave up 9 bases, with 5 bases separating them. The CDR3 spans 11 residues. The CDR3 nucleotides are TGTGCCAGCAGTTTAGCGGGGCAAGCTTTCTTT. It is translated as CASSLAGQAFF.

The CDR3 sequence is CASRGVFSGNTIYF. CDR3 DNA sequence: TGTGCCAGCAGGGGGGTGTTCAGTGGAAACACCATATATTTT. The gene calls are TRBV2 and TRBJ1-3; D might be TRBD1 (5 bases). Germline CDR1 is SNHLY and CDR2 is FYNNEI. The germline V and J ends were trimmed by 6 bases and 3 bases, with 12 bases remaining between them. This CDR3 region has 14 residues.

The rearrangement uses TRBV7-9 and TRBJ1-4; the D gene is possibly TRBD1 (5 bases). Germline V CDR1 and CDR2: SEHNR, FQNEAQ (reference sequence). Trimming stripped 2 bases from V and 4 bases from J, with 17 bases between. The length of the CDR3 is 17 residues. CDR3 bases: TGTGCCAGCAGCTTACCGAGCGAGGTGGGACTTAATGAAAAACTGTTTTTT. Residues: CASSLPSEVGLNEKLFF. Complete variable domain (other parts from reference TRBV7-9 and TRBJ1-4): DTGVSQNPRHKITKRGQNVTFRCDPISEHNRLYWYRQTLGQGPEFLTYFQNEAQLEKSRLLSDRFSAERPKGSFSTLEIQRTEQGDSAMYLCASSLPSEVGLNEKLFFGSGTQLSVL.

In DNA, the CDR3 is TGCGCCAGCAGCTTGTCGGGGCGAGGCGAGCAGTACTTC. Translated, it gives CASSLSGRGEQYF. V and J are TRBV5-1 and TRBJ2-7; D assignment may be TRBD1 or TRBD2 (5 bases each). Germline lookup yields CDR1 SGHRS and CDR2 YFSETQ. V gave up 1 base and J gave up 6 bases, with 11 bases separating them. The CDR3 has 13 amino acids. Using reference TRBV5-1 and TRBJ2-7 for the parts outside the CDR3, the full variable domain is KAGVTQTPRYLIKTRGQQVTLSCSPISGHRSVSWYQQTPGQGLQFLFEYFSETQRNKGNFPGRFSGRQFSNSRSEMNVSTLELGDSALYLCASSLSGRGEQYFGPGTRLTVT.

CDR3 in amino acids: CSARVGETQYF. DNA of the CDR3: TGCAGTGCTAGAGTGGGGGAGACCCAGTACTTC. The gene calls are TRBV20-1 and TRBJ2-5; D not certain. Per germline, CDR1 DFQATT and CDR2 SNEGSKA (reference sequence). V lost 1 base, J lost 5 bases, and 5 bases lay in between. The CDR3 extends over 11 amino acids.

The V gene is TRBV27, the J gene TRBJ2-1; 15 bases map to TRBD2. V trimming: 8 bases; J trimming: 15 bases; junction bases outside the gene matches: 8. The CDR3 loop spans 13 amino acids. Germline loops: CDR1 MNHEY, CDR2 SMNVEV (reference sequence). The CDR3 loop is CASSGTSGRISFF. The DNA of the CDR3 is TGTGCCAGCTCCGGGACTAGCGGGAGGATATCGTTCTTC.

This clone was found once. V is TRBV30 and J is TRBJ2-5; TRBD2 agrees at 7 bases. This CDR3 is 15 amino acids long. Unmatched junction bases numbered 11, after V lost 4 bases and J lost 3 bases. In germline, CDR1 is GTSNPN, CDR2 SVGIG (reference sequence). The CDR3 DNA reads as TGTGCCTGGACTATAGCGGGCCCTCCAAAAGAGACCCAGTACTTC. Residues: CAWTIAGPPKETQYF.

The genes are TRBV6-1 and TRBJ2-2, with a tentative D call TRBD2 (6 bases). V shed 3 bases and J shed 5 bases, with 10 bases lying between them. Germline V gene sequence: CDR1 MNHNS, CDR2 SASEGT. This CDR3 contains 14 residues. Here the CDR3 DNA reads TGTGCCAGCAGTGACCGGGGGATGACCGGGGAGCTGTTTTTT. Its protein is CASSDRGMTGELFF.

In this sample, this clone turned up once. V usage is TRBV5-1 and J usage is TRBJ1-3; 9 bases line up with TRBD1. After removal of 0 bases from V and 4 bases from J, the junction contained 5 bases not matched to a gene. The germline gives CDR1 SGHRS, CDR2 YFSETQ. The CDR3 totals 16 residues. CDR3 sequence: CASSLVGDRAGNTIYF. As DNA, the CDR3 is TGCGCCAGCAGCTTGGTTGGGGACAGGGCCGGAAACACCATATATTTT.

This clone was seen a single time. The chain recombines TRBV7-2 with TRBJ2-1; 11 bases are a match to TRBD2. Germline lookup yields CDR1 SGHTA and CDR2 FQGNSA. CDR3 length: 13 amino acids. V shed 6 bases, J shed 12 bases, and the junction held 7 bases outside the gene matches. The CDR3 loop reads CASRVAGGLGQFF. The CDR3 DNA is TGTGCCAGCAGGGTAGCGGGGGGGCTCGGGCAGTTCTTC.

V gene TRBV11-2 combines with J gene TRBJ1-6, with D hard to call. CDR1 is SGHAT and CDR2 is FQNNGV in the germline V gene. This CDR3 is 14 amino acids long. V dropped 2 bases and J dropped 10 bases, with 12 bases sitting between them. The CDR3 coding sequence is TGTGCCAGCAGCTTAAGCGAGAAGGGATCACCCCTCCACTTT. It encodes CASSLSEKGSPLHF. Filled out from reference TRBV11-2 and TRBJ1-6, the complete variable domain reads EAGVAQSPRYKIIEKRQSVAFWCNPISGHATLYWYQQILGQGPKLLIQFQNNGVVDDSQLPKDRFSAERLKGVDSTLKIQPAKLEDSAVYLCASSLSEKGSPLHFGNGTRLTVT.

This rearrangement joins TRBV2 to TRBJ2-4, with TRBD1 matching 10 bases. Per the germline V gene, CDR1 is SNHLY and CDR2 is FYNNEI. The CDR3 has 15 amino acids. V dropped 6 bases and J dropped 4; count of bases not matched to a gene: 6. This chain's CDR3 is CASRPGQGKKNIQYF. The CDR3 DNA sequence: TGTGCCAGCAGGCCGGGACAGGGGAAGAAAAACATTCAGTACTTC.

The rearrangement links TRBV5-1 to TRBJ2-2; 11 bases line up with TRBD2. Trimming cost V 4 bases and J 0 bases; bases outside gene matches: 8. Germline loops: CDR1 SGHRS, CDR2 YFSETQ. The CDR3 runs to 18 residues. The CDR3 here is CASSLPSGGPTNTGELFF. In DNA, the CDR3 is TGCGCCAGCAGCCTCCCTAGCGGGGGGCCAACGAACACCGGGGAGCTGTTTTTT.

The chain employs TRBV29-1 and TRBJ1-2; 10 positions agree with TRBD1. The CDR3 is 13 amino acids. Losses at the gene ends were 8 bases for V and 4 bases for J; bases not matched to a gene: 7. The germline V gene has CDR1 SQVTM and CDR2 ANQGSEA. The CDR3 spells CSLGTGAGYGYTF. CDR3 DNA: TGCAGCCTAGGGACAGGGGCGGGCTATGGCTACACCTTC.

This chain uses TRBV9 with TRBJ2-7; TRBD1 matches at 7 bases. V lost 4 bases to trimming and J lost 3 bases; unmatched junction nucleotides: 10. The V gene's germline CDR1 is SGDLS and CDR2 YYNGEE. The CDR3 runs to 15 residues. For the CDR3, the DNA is TGTGCCAGCAGCTCTAGTGGACAGGATGGCTACGAGCAGTACTTC. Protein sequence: CASSSSGQDGYEQYF.

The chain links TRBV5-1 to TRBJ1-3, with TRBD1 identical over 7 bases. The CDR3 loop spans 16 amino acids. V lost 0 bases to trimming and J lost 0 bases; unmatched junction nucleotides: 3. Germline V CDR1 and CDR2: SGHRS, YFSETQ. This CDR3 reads CASSLEGQSSGNTIYF. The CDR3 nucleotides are TGCGCCAGCAGCTTGGAGGGACAGAGCTCTGGAAACACCATATATTTT.

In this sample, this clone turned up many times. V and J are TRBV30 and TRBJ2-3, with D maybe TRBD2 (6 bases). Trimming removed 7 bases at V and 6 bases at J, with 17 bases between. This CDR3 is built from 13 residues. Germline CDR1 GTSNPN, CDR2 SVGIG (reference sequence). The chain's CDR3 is CAYRDWGSDTQYF. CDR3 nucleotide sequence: TGTGCCTATAGGGACTGGGGAAGCGATACGCAGTATTTT.

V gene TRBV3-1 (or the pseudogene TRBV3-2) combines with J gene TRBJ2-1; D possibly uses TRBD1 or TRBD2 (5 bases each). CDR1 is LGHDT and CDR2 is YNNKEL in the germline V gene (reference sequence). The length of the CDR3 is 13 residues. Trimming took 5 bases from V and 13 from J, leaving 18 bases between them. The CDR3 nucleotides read TGTGCCAGCAGCGCAAAGCAGTTGAGGGGTCAGTTCTTC. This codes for CASSAKQLRGQFF.